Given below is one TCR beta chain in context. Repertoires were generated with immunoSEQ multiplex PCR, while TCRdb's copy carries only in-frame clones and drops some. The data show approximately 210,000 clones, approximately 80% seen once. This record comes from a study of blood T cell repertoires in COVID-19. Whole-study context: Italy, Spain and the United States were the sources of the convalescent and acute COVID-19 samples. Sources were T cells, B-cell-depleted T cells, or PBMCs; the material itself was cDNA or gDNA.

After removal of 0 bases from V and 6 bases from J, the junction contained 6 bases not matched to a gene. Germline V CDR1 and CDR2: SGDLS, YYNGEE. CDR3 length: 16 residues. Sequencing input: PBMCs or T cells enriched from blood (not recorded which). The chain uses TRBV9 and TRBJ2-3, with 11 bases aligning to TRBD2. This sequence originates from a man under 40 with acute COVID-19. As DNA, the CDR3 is TGTGCCAGCAGCGTAGCTATGGGACTAGCGGCGGATACGCAGTATTTT. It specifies CASSVAMGLAADTQYF.